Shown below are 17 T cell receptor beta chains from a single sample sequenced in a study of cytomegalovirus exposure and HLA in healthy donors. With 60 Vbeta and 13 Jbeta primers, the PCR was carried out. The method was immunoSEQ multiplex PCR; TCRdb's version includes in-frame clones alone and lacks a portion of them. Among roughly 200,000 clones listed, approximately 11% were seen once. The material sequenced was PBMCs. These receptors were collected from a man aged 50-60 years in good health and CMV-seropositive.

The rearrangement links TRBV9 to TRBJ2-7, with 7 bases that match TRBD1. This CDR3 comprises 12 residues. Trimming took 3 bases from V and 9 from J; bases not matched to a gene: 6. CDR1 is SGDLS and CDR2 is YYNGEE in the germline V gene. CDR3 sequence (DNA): TGTGCCAGCAGCGCCCGGACAGGCAGGCAGTACTTC. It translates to CASSARTGRQYF.

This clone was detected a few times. The CDR3 protein is CASSRQSSGANVLTF. CDR3 nucleotides: TGTGCCAGCAGTCGACAGAGCTCTGGGGCCAACGTCCTGACTTTC. The genes are TRBV27 and TRBJ2-6; a possible D gene is TRBD1 (5 bases). The germline CDR1 and CDR2 sequences are MNHEY and SMNVEV (reference sequence). The CDR3 totals 15 residues. V lost 5 bases, J lost 0 bases, and 8 bases lay in between.

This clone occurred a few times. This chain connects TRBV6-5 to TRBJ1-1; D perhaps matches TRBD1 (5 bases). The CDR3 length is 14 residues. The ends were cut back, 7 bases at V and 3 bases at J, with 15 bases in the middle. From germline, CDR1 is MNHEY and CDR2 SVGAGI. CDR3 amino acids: CASTYLGGDTEAFF. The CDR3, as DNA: TGTGCCAGCACCTACTTGGGGGGGGACACTGAAGCTTTCTTT.

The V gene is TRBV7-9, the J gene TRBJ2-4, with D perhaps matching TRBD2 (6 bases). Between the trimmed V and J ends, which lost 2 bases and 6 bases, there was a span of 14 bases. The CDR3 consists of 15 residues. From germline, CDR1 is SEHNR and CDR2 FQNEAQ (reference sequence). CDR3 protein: CASSLRGGVGNIQYF. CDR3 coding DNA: TGTGCCAGCAGCTTACGTGGAGGGGTAGGAAACATTCAGTACTTC.

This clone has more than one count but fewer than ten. The CDR3 DNA sequence: TGTGCCAGCACTATGGGTCGGGGGAGCTCCTACGAGCAGTACTTC. It translates to CASTMGRGSSYEQYF. The chain has TRBV11-3 and TRBJ2-7; the D gene is possibly TRBD2 (6 bases). The CDR3 runs 15 residues. CDR1 SGHNT and CDR2 YENEEA come from the germline V gene. The germline V and J ends were trimmed by 7 bases and 0 bases, with 16 bases remaining between them.

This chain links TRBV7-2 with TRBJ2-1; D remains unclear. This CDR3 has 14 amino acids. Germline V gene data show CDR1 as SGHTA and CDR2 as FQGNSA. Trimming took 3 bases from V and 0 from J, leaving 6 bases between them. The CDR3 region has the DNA TGTGCCAGCAGCTTTGAGATCTCCTACAATGAGCAGTTCTTC. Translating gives CASSFEISYNEQFF. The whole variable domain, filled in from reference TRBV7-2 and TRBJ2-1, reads GAGVSQSPSNKVTEKGKDVELRCDPISGHTALYWYRQSLGQGLEFLIYFQGNSAPDKSGLPSDRFSAERTGGSVSTLTIQRTQQEDSAVYLCASSFEISYNEQFFGPGTRLTVL.

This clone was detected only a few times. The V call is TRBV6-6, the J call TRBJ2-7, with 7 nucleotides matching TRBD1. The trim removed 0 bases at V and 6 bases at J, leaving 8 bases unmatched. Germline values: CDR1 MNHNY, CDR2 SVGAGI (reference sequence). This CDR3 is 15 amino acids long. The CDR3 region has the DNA TGTGCCAGCAGTTACTCCCTGACAGGGTTCGGCGAGCAGTACGTC. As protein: CASSYSLTGFGEQYV.

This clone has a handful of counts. The CDR3 coding sequence is TGCAGCTCAGCCATCGGGGGAAGCACTGAAGCTTTCTTT. It codes for CSSAIGGSTEAFF. This chain links TRBV29-1 with TRBJ1-1; possibly TRBD1 for D (5 bases). V was cut by 8 bases and J by 4 bases, with 17 bases left in between. Per the germline V gene, CDR1 is SQVTM and CDR2 is ANQGSEA. CDR3 length: 13 amino acids.

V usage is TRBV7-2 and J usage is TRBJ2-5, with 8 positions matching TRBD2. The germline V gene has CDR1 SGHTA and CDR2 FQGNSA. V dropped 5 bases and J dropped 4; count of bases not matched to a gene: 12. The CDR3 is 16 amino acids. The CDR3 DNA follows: TGTGCCAGCAGCCCGAGGTCCGGCGGGGGGCCAGAGACCCAGTACTTC. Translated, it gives CASSPRSGGGPETQYF.

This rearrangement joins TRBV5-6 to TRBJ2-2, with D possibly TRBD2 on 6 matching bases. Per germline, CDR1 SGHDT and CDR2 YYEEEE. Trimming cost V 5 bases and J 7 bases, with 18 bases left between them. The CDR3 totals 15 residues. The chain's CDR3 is CASRSVGTLGGELFF. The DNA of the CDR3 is TGTGCCAGCAGGTCGGTCGGGACTCTGGGCGGGGAGCTGTTTTTT.

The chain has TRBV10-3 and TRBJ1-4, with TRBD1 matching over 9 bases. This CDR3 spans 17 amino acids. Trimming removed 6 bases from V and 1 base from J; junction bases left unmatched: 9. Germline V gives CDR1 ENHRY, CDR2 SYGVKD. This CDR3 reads CAISPGDRVGTNEKLFF. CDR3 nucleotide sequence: TGTGCCATCAGCCCCGGGGACAGGGTGGGAACTAATGAAAAACTGTTTTTT.

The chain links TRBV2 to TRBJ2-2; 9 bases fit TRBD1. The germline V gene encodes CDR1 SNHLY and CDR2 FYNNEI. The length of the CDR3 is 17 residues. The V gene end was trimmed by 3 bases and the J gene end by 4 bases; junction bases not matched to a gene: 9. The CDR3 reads CASSDESTGGTTGELFF. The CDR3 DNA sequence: TGTGCCAGCAGTGACGAATCGACAGGGGGTACCACCGGGGAGCTGTTTTTT.

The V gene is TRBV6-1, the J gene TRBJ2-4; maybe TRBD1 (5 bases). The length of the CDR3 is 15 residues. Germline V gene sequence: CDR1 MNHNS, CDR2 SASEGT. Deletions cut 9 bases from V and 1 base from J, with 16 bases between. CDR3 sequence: CASMTVTLAKNIQYF. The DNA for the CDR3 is TGTGCCAGTATGACAGTGACCTTGGCCAAAAACATTCAGTACTTC.

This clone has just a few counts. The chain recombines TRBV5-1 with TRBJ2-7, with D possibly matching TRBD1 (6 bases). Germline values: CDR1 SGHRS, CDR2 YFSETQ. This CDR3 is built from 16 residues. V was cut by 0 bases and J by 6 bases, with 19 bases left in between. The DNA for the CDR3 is TGCGCCAGCAGCTTGGCTGGACAGAAATCTTCTACCGAGCAGTACTTC. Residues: CASSLAGQKSSTEQYF.

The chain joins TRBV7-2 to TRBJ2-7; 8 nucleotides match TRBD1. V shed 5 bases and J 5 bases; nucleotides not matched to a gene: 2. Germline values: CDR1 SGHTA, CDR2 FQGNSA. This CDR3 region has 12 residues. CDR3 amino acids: CASSRTGNEQYF. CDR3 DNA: TGTGCCAGCAGCCGGACAGGGAACGAGCAGTACTTC.

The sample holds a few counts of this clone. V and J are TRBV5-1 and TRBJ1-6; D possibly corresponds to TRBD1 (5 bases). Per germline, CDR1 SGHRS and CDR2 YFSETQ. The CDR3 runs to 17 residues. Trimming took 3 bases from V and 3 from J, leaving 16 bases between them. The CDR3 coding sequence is TGCGCCAGCAGCTCCCGACGGGGGAATGGCTATAATTCACCCCTCCACTTT. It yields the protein CASSSRRGNGYNSPLHF.

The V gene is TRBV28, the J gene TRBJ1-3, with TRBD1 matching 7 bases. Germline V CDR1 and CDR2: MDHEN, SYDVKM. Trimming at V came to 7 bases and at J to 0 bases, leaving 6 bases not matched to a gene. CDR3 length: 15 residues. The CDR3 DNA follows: TGTGCCAGCAACCAAGGGGGCCACTCTGGAAACACCATATATTTT. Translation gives CASNQGGHSGNTIYF.